The 18 T cell receptor beta chains listed next were all sequenced from one sample in a study of blood T cell repertoires in COVID-19. Produced via immunoSEQ multiplex PCR; TCRdb's table is partial and in-frame only. The data contain 380,000 or so clones, around 90% of them singletons. Sample: peripheral blood. The receptors come from a man aged 40-49 years with acute or convalescent COVID-19.

The V and J genes are TRBV4-1 and TRBJ1-3; TRBD1 is a possible D gene (6 bases). Germline V gene sequence: CDR1 MGHRA, CDR2 YSYEKL. This CDR3 has 18 residues. Trimming left V 2 bases short and J 1 base short, with 18 bases between. The CDR3 protein is CASSQIGGAIRSGNTIYF. CDR3 coding DNA: TGCGCCAGCAGCCAAATTGGGGGGGCGATACGTTCTGGAAACACCATATATTTT.

The chain uses TRBV27 and TRBJ2-7; 7 bases align to TRBD2. V trimming: 5 bases; J trimming: 0 bases; junction bases outside the gene matches: 10. CDR3 length equals 16 residues. The germline V gene encodes CDR1 MNHEY and CDR2 SMNVEV (reference sequence). CDR3 residues: CASSPRGGPNSYEQYF. The CDR3 DNA reads as TGTGCCAGCAGTCCACGCGGGGGTCCCAACTCCTACGAGCAGTACTTC.

This clone was seen more than once but under ten times. The chain employs TRBV2 and TRBJ2-5, with 13 bases identical to TRBD2. The CDR3 is 16 residues long. CDR1 and CDR2 (germline): SNHLY, FYNNEI. V shed 5 bases and J 4 bases; nucleotides not matched to a gene: 7. CDR3 sequence reads: CASSRLAGGRGETQYF. The CDR3 DNA reads TGTGCCAGCAGTCGACTAGCGGGGGGACGGGGAGAGACCCAGTACTTC.

This rearrangement joins TRBV7-9 to TRBJ2-3, with a possible D match to TRBD2 (6 bases). The germline V gene encodes CDR1 SEHNR and CDR2 FQNEAQ (reference sequence). CDR3 length: 19 amino acids. V lost 6 bases to trimming and J lost 1 base, with 26 bases between them. CDR3 residues: CASRRNVWVGDCRTDTQYF. The CDR3 DNA follows: TGTGCCAGCAGACGAAACGTGTGGGTAGGGGACTGCCGCACAGATACGCAGTATTTT.

This rearrangement joins TRBV7-3 to TRBJ2-1; 9 bases align to TRBD1. The CDR3 spans 16 residues. Trimming cost V 2 bases and J 5 bases; bases outside gene matches: 7. Germline CDR1 reads SGHTA; CDR2 reads FQGTGA. The CDR3 here is CASSLGGTGRNNEQFF. The DNA of the CDR3 is TGTGCCAGCAGCTTAGGGGGGACAGGGAGAAACAATGAGCAGTTCTTC.

This clone was seen ten or more times. CDR3 in amino acids: CASSLQGLNTDTQYF. In nucleotides, the CDR3 is TGTGCCAGCAGCCTCCAGGGACTCAACACAGATACGCAGTATTTT. V gene TRBV7-3 combines with J gene TRBJ2-3; possible D gene TRBD2, 6 bases. Germline loops: CDR1 SGHTA, CDR2 FQGTGA. The V gene lost 5 bases and the J gene lost 2 bases, with 14 bases spanning the gap. There are 15 residues in the CDR3.

A single count supports this clone. The chain has TRBV6-5 and TRBJ1-5, with TRBD1 as a possible D gene (5 bases). V lost 2 bases to trimming and J lost 0 bases, with 8 bases between them. Germline CDR1 MNHEY, CDR2 SVGAGI. The CDR3 totals 15 residues. CDR3: CASSYQGGSNQPQHF. The CDR3 bases are TGTGCCAGCAGTTACCAGGGAGGTAGCAATCAGCCCCAGCATTTT.

A few counts support this clone. The rearrangement uses TRBV2 and TRBJ2-7, with D perhaps TRBD1 (6 bases). From germline, CDR1 is SNHLY and CDR2 FYNNEI. Between the trimmed V and J ends, which lost 8 bases and 3 bases, there was a span of 14 bases. This CDR3 is 13 amino acids long. CDR3 coding DNA: TGTGCCAGCTTCGGGACACCCGGCTACGAGCAGTACTTC. Protein product: CASFGTPGYEQYF.

This chain joins TRBV19 and TRBJ2-3; 7 bases are a match to TRBD1. The CDR3 is made up of 14 amino acids. Trimming at V came to 6 bases and at J to 4 bases, leaving 7 bases not matched to a gene. Per germline, CDR1 LNHDA and CDR2 SQIVND (reference sequence). The CDR3 sequence: CASSQSGQSDTQYF. DNA for the CDR3: TGTGCCAGTAGCCAATCGGGACAGTCAGATACGCAGTATTTT.

The DNA for the CDR3 is TGTGCCAGCAGCGTGGGGACAGGGTTATATAGCTACACCTTC. This codes for CASSVGTGLYSYTF. The V and J genes are TRBV5-6 and TRBJ1-2; 9 bases line up with TRBD1. V shed 4 bases and J 9 bases; nucleotides not matched to a gene: 10. Germline V gene data show CDR1 as SGHDT and CDR2 as YYEEEE. This CDR3 is built from 14 residues.

The chain recombines TRBV7-6 with TRBJ1-6, with D maybe TRBD1 (5 bases). This CDR3 has 15 residues. V dropped 4 bases and J dropped 7 bases, with 14 bases sitting between them. Germline lookup yields CDR1 SGHVS and CDR2 FNYEAQ. The CDR3 DNA follows: TGTGCCAGCAGCTCCACCAGGGCGCCGAATTCACCCCTCCACTTT. This translates into CASSSTRAPNSPLHF.

This clone has more than one count but fewer than ten. The chain joins TRBV3-1 (or the pseudogene TRBV3-2) to TRBJ1-1, with D uncertain. Trimming removed 0 bases from V and 1 base from J, with 6 bases in between. The CDR3 sequence is 14 residues long. The germline gives CDR1 LGHDT, CDR2 YNNKEL (reference sequence). The CDR3 sequence is CASSQETANTEAFF. CDR3 nucleotide sequence: TGTGCCAGCAGCCAAGAAACAGCGAACACTGAAGCTTTCTTT.

This clone was detected only once. The chain links TRBV30 to TRBJ2-3; 7 bases align to TRBD2. The CDR3 consists of 16 residues. V lost 3 bases, J lost 2 bases, and 11 bases stayed unmatched. CDR1 GTSNPN and CDR2 SVGIG come from the germline V gene (reference sequence). CDR3 protein: CAWSLGLADTTDTQYF. DNA of the CDR3: TGTGCCTGGAGCCTGGGCCTAGCGGACACCACAGATACGCAGTATTTT.

The chain couples TRBV19 to TRBJ1-1, with D possibly being TRBD1 (6 bases). V was clipped by 2 bases and J by 4 bases, with 8 bases between them. Per the germline V gene, CDR1 is LNHDA and CDR2 is SQIVND (reference sequence). CDR3 length: 13 amino acids. This chain's CDR3 is CASSIQGFTEAFF. In DNA, the CDR3 is TGTGCCAGTAGTATACAGGGGTTCACTGAAGCTTTCTTT.

The chain employs TRBV19 and TRBJ1-2, with a weak D call TRBD1 (6 bases). Trimming stripped 0 bases from V and 2 bases from J, with 7 bases between. The CDR3 consists of 14 residues. Germline values: CDR1 LNHDA, CDR2 SQIVND (reference sequence). CDR3 in amino acids: CASSIETGNYGYTF. The CDR3 region has the DNA TGTGCCAGTAGTATAGAGACAGGAAACTATGGCTACACCTTC.

This chain's CDR3 is CASSLPDRNNSPLHF. DNA of the CDR3: TGTGCCAGCAGTTTACCGGACAGGAATAATTCACCCCTCCACTTT. The chain is built from TRBV28 and TRBJ1-6; 7 bases fit TRBD1. The CDR3 covers 15 residues. Germline-derived CDR1 and CDR2 are MDHEN and SYDVKM. J gave up 5 bases and V 2 bases, and 3 bases lay outside the gene matches.

Of note for this clone: Other DNA variants within this sample encode the same CDR3. J is TRBJ2-1 and V is TRBV12-3 or TRBV12-4; D not certain. CDR3 length: 11 amino acids. Trimming took off 6 bases at V and 5 bases at J, with 5 bases between the two ends. The CDR3 protein is CASSFDNEQFF. CDR3 coding DNA: TGTGCCAGCAGCTTTGACAATGAGCAGTTCTTC.

CDR3 sequence (DNA): TGTGCCAGTAGTTCGGGGGGAAACACTGAAGCTTTCTTT. It is translated as CASSSGGNTEAFF. This sequence joins TRBV19 and TRBJ1-1, with a possible D match to TRBD1 (5 bases). Germline V gene lookup returns CDR1 LNHDA and CDR2 SQIVND (reference sequence). V gave up 5 bases and J gave up 2 bases, with 9 bases separating them. This CDR3 has 13 residues.